This TCR beta chain was captured by sequencing in a study of cytomegalovirus exposure and HLA in healthy donors. Findings and caveats of the study: Both high specificity and high sensitivity reportedly marked the classifier's diagnosis of cytomegalovirus status. A later analysis showed that HLA-associated TCR beta chains had undergone more clonal expansion than equally common others. Later analysis suggested most CMV-associated TCR beta chains were HLA-restricted. The analysis excluded some indistinguishable V segments, including TRBV6-2 and TRBV6-3.

With 60 Vbeta and 13 Jbeta primers, the PCR was carried out. Repertoires were generated with immunoSEQ multiplex PCR, while TCRdb's copy carries only in-frame clones and drops some. The data contain 200,000 to 250,000 clones, 85% to 90% of them singletons. J was trimmed by 4 bases and V by 2 bases; bases with no gene match: 8. Germline-derived CDR1 and CDR2 are SGHTA and FQGNSA. CDR3 length: 16 amino acids. As for this clone: The target antigen is unknown.

Input material: PBMCs. The chain couples TRBV7-2 to TRBJ2-5; 9 bases match TRBD1. This TCR was recovered from a woman younger than 35 in good health and CMV-seronegative. CDR3 loop: CASSLLRDRDRETQYF. In DNA, the CDR3 is TGTGCCAGCAGCTTACTTCGGGACAGGGACAGAGAGACCCAGTACTTC.